This TCR beta chain was identified during a study of cytomegalovirus exposure and HLA in healthy donors. General study findings and limits: An apparent linkage of common viral pathogens to several of the most significant clusters emerged in a later analysis.

With respect to this clone: As yet, its antigen is unknown.

PCR primers comprised 60 Vbeta and 13 Jbeta primers. TCRdb's table, derived via immunoSEQ multiplex PCR, lists solely in-frame clones and lacks some. The profile covers 160,000 or so clones, with approximately 79% appearing a single time and roughly 6% taken by the ten largest. This CDR3 spans 14 amino acids. Trimming took 0 bases from V and 3 from J; bases not matched to a gene: 4. Germline CDR1 and CDR2: GTSNPN and SVGIG (reference sequence). The specimen was PBMCs. The chain uses TRBV30 and TRBJ2-5; the match to TRBD1 covers 7 bases. This sequence originates from a man in his forties in good health and CMV-seropositive. The CDR3 protein is CAWSVLGTEETQYF. CDR3 in DNA: TGTGCCTGGAGTGTACTAGGGACAGAAGAGACCCAGTACTTC. Full variable domain (outside the CDR3, taken from reference TRBV30 and TRBJ2-5): SQTIHQWPATLVQPVGSPLSLECTVEGTSNPNLYWYRQAAGRGLQLLFYSVGIGQISSEVPQNLSASRPQDRQFILSSKKLLLSDSGFYLCAWSVLGTEETQYFGPGTRLLVL.